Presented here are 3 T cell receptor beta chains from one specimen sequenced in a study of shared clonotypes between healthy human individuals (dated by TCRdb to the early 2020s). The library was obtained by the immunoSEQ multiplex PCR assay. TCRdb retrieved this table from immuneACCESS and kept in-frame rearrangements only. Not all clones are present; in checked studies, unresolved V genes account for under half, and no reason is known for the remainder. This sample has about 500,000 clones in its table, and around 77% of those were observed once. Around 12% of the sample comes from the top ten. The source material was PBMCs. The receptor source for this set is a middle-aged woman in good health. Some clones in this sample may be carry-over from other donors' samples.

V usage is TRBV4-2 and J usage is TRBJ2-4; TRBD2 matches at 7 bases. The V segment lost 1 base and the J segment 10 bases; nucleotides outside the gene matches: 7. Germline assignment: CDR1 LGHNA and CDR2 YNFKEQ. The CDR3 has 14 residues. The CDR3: CASSQVRGVGIQYF. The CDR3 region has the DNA TGTGCCAGCAGCCAAGTACGGGGGGTTGGTATTCAGTACTTC.

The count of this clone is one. CDR3 nucleotide sequence: TGTGCCAGCTCACCGAGGGGATCGGCTGGAAACACCATATATTTT. Its translation is CASSPRGSAGNTIYF. V usage is TRBV18 and J usage is TRBJ1-3, with D perhaps matching TRBD1 (5 bases). Germline V gives CDR1 KGHSH, CDR2 LQKENI. The length of the CDR3 is 15 residues. Trimming pared 3 bases from V and 2 bases from J, leaving 11 bases between.

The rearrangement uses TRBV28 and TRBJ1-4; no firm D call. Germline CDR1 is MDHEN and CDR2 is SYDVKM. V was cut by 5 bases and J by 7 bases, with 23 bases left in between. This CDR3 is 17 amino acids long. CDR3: CASSTRSRPPVGEKLFF. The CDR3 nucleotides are TGTGCCAGCAGTACCCGGTCACGGCCACCGGTTGGTGAAAAACTGTTTTTT.